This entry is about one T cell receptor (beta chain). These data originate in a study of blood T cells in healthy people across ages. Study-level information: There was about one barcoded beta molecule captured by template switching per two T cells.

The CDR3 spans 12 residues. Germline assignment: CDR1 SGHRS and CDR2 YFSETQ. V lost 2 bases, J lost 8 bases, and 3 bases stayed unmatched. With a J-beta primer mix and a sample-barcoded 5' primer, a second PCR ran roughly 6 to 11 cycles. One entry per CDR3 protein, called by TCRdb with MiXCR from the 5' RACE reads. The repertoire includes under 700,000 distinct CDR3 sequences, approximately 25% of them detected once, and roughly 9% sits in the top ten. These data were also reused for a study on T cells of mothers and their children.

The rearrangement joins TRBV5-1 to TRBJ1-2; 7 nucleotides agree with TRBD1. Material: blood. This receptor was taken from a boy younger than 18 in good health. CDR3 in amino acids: CASSFDRDGYTF. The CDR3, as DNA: TGCGCCAGCAGCTTTGACAGGGACGGCTACACCTTC.